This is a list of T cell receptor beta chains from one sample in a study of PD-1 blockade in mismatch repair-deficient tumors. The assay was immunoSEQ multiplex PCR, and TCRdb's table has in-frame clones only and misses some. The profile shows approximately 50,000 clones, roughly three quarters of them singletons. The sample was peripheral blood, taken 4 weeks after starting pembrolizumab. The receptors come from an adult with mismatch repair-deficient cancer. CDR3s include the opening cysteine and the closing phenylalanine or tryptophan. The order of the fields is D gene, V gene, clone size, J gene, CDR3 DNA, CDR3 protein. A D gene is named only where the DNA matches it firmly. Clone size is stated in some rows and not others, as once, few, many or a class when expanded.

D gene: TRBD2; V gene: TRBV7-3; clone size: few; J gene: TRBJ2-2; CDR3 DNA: TGTGCCAGCAGCTTAGTAGCGGGAATGAACACCGGGGAGCTGTTTTTT; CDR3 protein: CASSLVAGMNTGELFF
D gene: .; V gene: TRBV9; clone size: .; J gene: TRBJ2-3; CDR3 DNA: TGTGCCAGCAGCGTAGATCCCGGGGGAAGCACAGATACGCAGTATTTT; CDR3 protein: CASSVDPGGSTDTQYF
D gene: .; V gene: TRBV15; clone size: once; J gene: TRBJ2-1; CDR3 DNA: TGTGCCACCAGCACCGCGGGGCCTAGCTACAATGAGCAGTTCTTC; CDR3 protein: CATSTAGPSYNEQFF
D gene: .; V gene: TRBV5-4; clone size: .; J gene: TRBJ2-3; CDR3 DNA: TGTGCCAGCAGCCCGTCCGGGTGGGGTGATACGCAGTATTTT; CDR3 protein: CASSPSGWGDTQYF
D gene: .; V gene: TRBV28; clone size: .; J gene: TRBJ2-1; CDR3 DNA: TGTGCCAGCAGTTTTTATCCCGGCGACTCCTACAATGAGCAGTTCTTC; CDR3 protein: CASSFYPGDSYNEQFF
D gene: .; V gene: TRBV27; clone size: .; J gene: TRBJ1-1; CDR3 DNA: TGTGCCAGCAGTTTCGGAGGGAACACTGAAGCTTTCTTT; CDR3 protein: CASSFGGNTEAFF
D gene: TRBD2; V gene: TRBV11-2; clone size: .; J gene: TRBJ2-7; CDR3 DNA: TGTGCCAGCAGCTTAGGACTAGCGGGAATAAAAGCCTACGAGCAGTACTTC; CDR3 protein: CASSLGLAGIKAYEQYF
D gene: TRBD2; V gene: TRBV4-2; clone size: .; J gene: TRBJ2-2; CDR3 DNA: TGTGCCAGCAGCCAAGCTAGCGGGAGAAGGGGGAACACCGGGGAGCTGTTTTTT; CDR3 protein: CASSQASGRRGNTGELFF
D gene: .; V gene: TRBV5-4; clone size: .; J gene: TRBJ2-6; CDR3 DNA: TGTGCCAGCAGCTTGTCGCTCTCTGGGGCCAACGTCCTGACTTTC; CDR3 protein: CASSLSLSGANVLTF
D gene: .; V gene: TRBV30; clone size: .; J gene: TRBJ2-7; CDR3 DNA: TGTGCCTGGAGTGCCCAGGGGCGTCGCTACGAGCAGTACTTC; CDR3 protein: CAWSAQGRRYEQYF
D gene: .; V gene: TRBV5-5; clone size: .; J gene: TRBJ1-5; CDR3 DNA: TGTGCCAGCAGCTCGCGGTGGAGGGGAACGGGTCAGCCCCAGCATTTT; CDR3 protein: CASSSRWRGTGQPQHF
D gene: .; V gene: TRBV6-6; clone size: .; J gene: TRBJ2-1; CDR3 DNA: TGTGCCAGCAGTGCGGAGGGTGAGCAGTTCTTC; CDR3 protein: CASSAEGEQFF
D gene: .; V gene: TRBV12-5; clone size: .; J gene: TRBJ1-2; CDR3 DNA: TGTGCTAGTGGTTGGGACAACAACCGAAACTATGACTACACCTTC; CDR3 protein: CASGWDNNRNYDYTF
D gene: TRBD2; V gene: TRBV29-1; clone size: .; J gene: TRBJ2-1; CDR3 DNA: TGCAGCGCCTCCTCCAGCGGGAGCGCTGAGCAGTTCTTC; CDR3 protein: CSASSSGSAEQFF
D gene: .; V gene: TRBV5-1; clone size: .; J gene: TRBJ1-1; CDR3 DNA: TGCGCCAGCAGACCGCGATCTAACACTGAAGCTTTCTTT; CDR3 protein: CASRPRSNTEAFF
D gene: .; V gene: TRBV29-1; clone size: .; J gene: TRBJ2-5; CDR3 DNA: TGCAGCGTTGGGCGGGGTGGAGAGACCCAGTACTTC; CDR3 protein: CSVGRGGETQYF
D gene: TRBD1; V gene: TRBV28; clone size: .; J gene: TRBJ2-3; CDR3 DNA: TGTGCCAGCAGTTTAGGGGGACAGGGGACAGATACGCAGTATTTT; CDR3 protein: CASSLGGQGTDTQYF
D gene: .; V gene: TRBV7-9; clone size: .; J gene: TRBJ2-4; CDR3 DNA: TGTGCCAGCGGTGGGTCAGTAGCCAAAAACATTCAGTACTTC; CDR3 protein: CASGGSVAKNIQYF
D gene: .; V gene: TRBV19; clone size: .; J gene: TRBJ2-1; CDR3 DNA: TGTGCCAGTAGTATGCAAGCGGACGCGAATGAGCAGTTCTTC; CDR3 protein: CASSMQADANEQFF
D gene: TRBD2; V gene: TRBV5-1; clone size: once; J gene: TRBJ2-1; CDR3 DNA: TGCGCCAGCAGCTTGGAACTAGCGGGGGCCGGCTATGAGCAGTTCTTC; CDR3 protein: CASSLELAGAGYEQFF
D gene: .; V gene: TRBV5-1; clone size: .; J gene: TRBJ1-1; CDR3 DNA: TGCGCCAGCAGCGGGCAGGGTTACACTGAAGCTTTCTTT; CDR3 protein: CASSGQGYTEAFF
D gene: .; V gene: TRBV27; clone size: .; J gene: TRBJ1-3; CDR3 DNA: TGTGCCAGCGGTTCACTTACTGGAAACACCATATATTTT; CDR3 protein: CASGSLTGNTIYF
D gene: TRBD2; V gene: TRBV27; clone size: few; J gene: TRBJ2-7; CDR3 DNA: TGTGCCAGCATCATCGGCCTTAGCGGGGACTACGAGCAGTACTTC; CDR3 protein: CASIIGLSGDYEQYF
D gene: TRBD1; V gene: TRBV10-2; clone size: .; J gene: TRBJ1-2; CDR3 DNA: TGCGCCAGCAGTAATGCTCCGGGACAGGGAGGCTACACCTTC; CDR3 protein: CASSNAPGQGGYTF
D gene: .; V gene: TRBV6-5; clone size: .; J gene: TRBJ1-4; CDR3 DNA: TGTGCCAGCAGACTCGGAGGCACTAATGAAAAACTGTTTTTT; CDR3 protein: CASRLGGTNEKLFF
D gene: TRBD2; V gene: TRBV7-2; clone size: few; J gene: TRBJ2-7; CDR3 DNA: TGTGCCAGCAGCTTAGTTCGGGGAAGCGGGAGCTACGAGCAGTACTTC; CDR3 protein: CASSLVRGSGSYEQYF
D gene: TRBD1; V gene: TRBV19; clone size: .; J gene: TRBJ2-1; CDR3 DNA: TGTGCCAGTAGGATCGGGACAGGGGGCACCTACAATGAGCAGTTCTTC; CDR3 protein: CASRIGTGGTYNEQFF
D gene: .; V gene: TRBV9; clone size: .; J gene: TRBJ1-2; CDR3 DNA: TGTGCCAGCAGCGTCAATCTGGGACAACTTAATTATGGCTACACCTTC; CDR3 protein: CASSVNLGQLNYGYTF
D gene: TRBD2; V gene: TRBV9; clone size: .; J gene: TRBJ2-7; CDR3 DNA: TGTGCCAGCAGTATTTCTAGCGGGAGATACGAGCAGTACTTC; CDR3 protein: CASSISSGRYEQYF
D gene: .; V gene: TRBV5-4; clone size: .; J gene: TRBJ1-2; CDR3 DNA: TGTGCCAGCAGCCCCCCCACAGCTAACTATGGCTACACCTTC; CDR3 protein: CASSPPTANYGYTF
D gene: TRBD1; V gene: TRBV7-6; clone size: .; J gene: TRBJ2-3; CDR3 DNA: TGTGCCAGCAGACCGGGACAGGGGGTTCGGAGACCAGATACGCAGTATTTT; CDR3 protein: CASRPGQGVRRPDTQYF
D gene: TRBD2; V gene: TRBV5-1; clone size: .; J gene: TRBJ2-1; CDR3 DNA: TGCGCCAGCAGCTCTCGACTAGCCAATGAGCAGTTCTTC; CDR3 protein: CASSSRLANEQFF
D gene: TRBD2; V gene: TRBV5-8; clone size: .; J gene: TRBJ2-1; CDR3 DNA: TGTGCCAGCAGCTTGTCGGGGGGGACCTACAATGAGCAGTTCTTC; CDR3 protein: CASSLSGGTYNEQFF
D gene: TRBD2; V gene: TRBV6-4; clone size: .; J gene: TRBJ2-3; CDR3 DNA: TGTGCCAGCAGTGACTCAACTAGCGGGATAAACACAGATACGCAGTATTTT; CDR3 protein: CASSDSTSGINTDTQYF
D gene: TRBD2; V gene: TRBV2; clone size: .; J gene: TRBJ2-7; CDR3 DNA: TGTGCCAGCAGTCCGGGACTAGCGGGCGTTTACGAGCAGTACTTC; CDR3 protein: CASSPGLAGVYEQYF
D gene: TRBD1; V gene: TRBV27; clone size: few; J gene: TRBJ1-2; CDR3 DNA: TGTGCCAGCAGTCGACAGGGGGCGGCTAACTATGGCTACACCTTC; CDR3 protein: CASSRQGAANYGYTF
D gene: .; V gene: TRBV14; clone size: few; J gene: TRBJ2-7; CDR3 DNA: TGTGCCAGCAGCCAAGGATCTTTGCGGGGAGGATCCTACGAGCAGTACTTC; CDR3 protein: CASSQGSLRGGSYEQYF
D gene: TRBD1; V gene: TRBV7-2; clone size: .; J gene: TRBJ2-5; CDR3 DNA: TGTGCCAGCAGCTTATCGCCAGGGGGACAGACCCAGTACTTC; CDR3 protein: CASSLSPGGQTQYF
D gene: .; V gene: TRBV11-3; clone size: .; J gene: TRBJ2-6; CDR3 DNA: TGTGCCAGCAGCCAGAACGCTGGGGCCAACGTCCTGACTTTC; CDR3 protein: CASSQNAGANVLTF
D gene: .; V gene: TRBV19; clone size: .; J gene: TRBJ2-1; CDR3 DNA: TGTGCCAGTACTAGCTCCTACAATGAGCAGTTCTTC; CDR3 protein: CASTSSYNEQFF
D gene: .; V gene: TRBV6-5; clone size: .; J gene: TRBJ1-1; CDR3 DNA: TGTGCCAGCACTCTAACAGTCGAAGCTTTCTTT; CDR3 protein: CASTLTVEAFF
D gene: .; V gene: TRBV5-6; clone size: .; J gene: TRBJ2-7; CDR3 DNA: TGTGCCAGCAGCACCCCCACTTGGGGGTGGTCCCACGAGCAGTACTTC; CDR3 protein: CASSTPTWGWSHEQYF